This T cell receptor beta chain was obtained from a study of CD8 T cells in ankylosing spondylitis. Points from the study as a whole: Characteristic of ankylosing spondylitis blood, it appeared, was a TCR beta motif comprising roughly eight highly homologous variants. Earlier work had already found some motif variants in reactive arthritis synovial fluid and blood.

Each TCR beta library was made by quantitative 5'-RACE that incorporated molecular barcodes. TCRdb re-derived calls from the 5' RACE reads in MiXCR, one entry per CDR3 protein. The profile shows over 150,000 distinct CDR3 sequences, around 13% of them singletons. As to this clonotype: Its specificity is unknown.

CDR3 length: 17 residues. J gave up 0 bases and V 2 bases, and 9 bases lay outside the gene matches. The germline CDR1 and CDR2 sequences are MNHNS and SASEGT. The clonotype was recovered from a male donor with ankylosing spondylitis or in good health (not recorded which). The gene calls are TRBV6-1 and TRBJ2-7, with 8 positions matching TRBD1. Sequencing input: blood, either unsorted or a sorted T cell fraction (not recorded which). The chain's CDR3 is CASSETGGHYSSYEQYF. DNA for the CDR3: TGTGCCAGCAGTGAAACAGGGGGACATTATAGCTCCTACGAGCAGTACTTC.